Described below is a single T cell receptor (beta chain) sequence and its context. Its cognate antigen is unknown. The data were obtained in a study of cytomegalovirus exposure and HLA in healthy donors. Study-wide results and limits: Earlier analysis looked at TCR beta V segments, and most were productive about 90% or about 30% of the time. The study flagged around 160 TCR beta chains as cytomegalovirus-associated.

The V gene lost 3 bases and the J gene lost 7 bases, with 15 bases spanning the gap. The CDR3 length is 14 residues. CDR1 is SNHLY and CDR2 is FYNNEI in the germline V gene. The primer mix had 60 Vbeta and 13 Jbeta primers. Profiling relied on immunoSEQ multiplex PCR, and the TCRdb table lists in-frame clones only, not all of them. Of about 31,000 clones in the sample, 44% were seen once. This chain links TRBV2 with TRBJ1-2; tentative D call: TRBD1 (6 bases). Source material: PBMCs. The origin of this receptor is a woman in her forties or fifties in good health and CMV-seronegative. In DNA form, the CDR3 reads TGTGCCAGCAGTGAGATCCGGGCAGGGGCTGGCTACACCTTC. Its protein is CASSEIRAGAGYTF.